Presented here are 5 T cell receptor beta chains from one specimen sequenced in a study of control samples from healthy donors and cancer patients. Generated by immunoSEQ multiplex PCR, the TCRdb table keeps only in-frame clones and is missing some. This sample yields 100,000 to 150,000 clones, of which approximately 92% are seen a single time; around 5.1% belongs to the top ten. The sequenced sample was blood. The receptor source for this set is a man aged 18 to 30 in good health.

The chain joins TRBV30 to TRBJ1-3; D is unresolved. From germline, CDR1 is GTSNPN and CDR2 SVGIG (reference sequence). The CDR3 extends over 14 amino acids. With 5 bases removed from V and 0 bases from J, the gap between germline ends came to 11 bases. DNA for the CDR3: TGTGCCTGGGAAAGACGGATCTCTGGAAACACCATATATTTT. Protein product: CAWERRISGNTIYF.

This clone appeared once. The chain links TRBV18 to TRBJ1-1; 9 bases align to TRBD1. Germline V gene sequence: CDR1 KGHSH, CDR2 LQKENI. The junction had 5 bases not matched to a gene; V was cut back by 3 bases and J by 6 bases. This CDR3 is 14 amino acids long. The CDR3 DNA sequence: TGTGCCAGCTCACCGGGGACAGGGATCTCTGAAGCTTTCTTT. Protein: CASSPGTGISEAFF.

The chain links TRBV6-5 to TRBJ1-1, with D unclear. This CDR3 spans 13 amino acids. The germline V gene has CDR1 MNHEY and CDR2 SVGAGI. Trimming took off 2 bases at V and 3 bases at J, with 7 bases between the two ends. CDR3 loop: CASSYQRDTEAFF. For the CDR3, the DNA is TGTGCCAGCAGTTACCAGAGGGACACTGAAGCTTTCTTT.

This rearrangement joins TRBV19 to TRBJ1-3; D possibly corresponds to TRBD1 (6 bases). The V gene's germline CDR1 is LNHDA and CDR2 SQIVND (reference sequence). The CDR3 sequence is 13 residues long. V shed 7 bases and J shed 4 bases, with 11 bases lying between them. CDR3: CASTTGRGNTIYF. The CDR3 DNA reads as TGTGCCAGTACTACAGGGCGAGGAAACACCATATATTTT.

The chain is built from TRBV21-1 and TRBJ2-2; the table's D call TRBD2 went unverified against the DNA. TRBV21-1 is recorded as a pseudogene. The CDR3 spans 15 residues. The CDR3 spells CASSKEGGLTGELFF. The CDR3, as DNA: TGTGCCAGCAGCAAAGAGGGGGGGCTCACCGGGGAGCTGTTTTTT.